Listed below are T cell receptor beta chains from one sample, sequenced in a study of blood T cell repertoires in COVID-19. Data came from immunoSEQ multiplex PCR; TCRdb stores just in-frame clones and leaves some out. The sample yields 57,000 or so clones, 65% to 85% seen once. Input material: peripheral blood. The origin of the receptors is a man in his 70s with active COVID-19. The CDR3 runs from the conserved cysteine through the conserved F or W. D genes are given only for firm matches. Rows give clone size only sometimes, using once, few, many, or a class for an expanded clone.

j_call | d_call | clone_size | v_call | cdr3_nt | cdr3_aa
TRBJ1-4 | TRBD1 | - | TRBV6-6 | TGTGCCAGCAGTCGGGACAGGGTGGGAACTAATGAAAAACTGTTTTTT | CASSRDRVGTNEKLFF
TRBJ1-5 | TRBD1 | - | TRBV6-2/TRBV6-3 | TGTGCCAGCAGTCTCCGGACAGGGCATCAGCCCCAGCATTTT | CASSLRTGHQPQHF
TRBJ2-5 | - | - | TRBV19 | TGTGCCAGTAGTAGAGGCAGGGCAGGAGAGACCCAGTACTTC | CASSRGRAGETQYF
TRBJ1-5 | TRBD1 | - | TRBV19 | TGTGCCAGTAGATTTCCGGGACAGGGCAATCAGCCCCAGCATTTT | CASRFPGQGNQPQHF
TRBJ2-1 | TRBD1 | - | TRBV27 | TGTGCCAGCAGGCCGACGGGACAGGGATTTCAGTTCTTC | CASRPTGQGFQFF
TRBJ1-1 | - | once | TRBV6-5 | TGTGCCAGCAGTTCTTGGGCCCGACGGAACACTGAAGCTTTCTTT | CASSSWARRNTEAFF
TRBJ2-6 | - | - | TRBV30 | TGTGCCTGGAGTGACGGACTGTACTCTGGGGCCAACGTCCTGACTTTC | CAWSDGLYSGANVLTF
TRBJ2-7 | - | - | TRBV6-6 | TGTGCCAGCAGTTACATGAGGACAGAGCAGTACTTC | CASSYMRTEQYF
TRBJ2-7 | - | - | TRBV7-8 | TGTGCCAGCAGCCCGCGGACAGAGGGGTTTTACGAGCAGTACTTC | CASSPRTEGFYEQYF
TRBJ2-1 | TRBD2 | - | TRBV7-2 | TGTGCCAGCAGCCCGAGTGGGAGTAGCGGGCTCTACAATGAGCAGTTCTTC | CASSPSGSSGLYNEQFF
TRBJ2-2 | TRBD1 | - | TRBV24-1 | TGTGCCACCAGTGACCCCGACAGGGGGGATACCGGGGAGCTGTTTTTT | CATSDPDRGDTGELFF
TRBJ2-2 | - | few | TRBV25-1 | TGTGCCAGCAGTCCCATGCAACTTACAGGGAACAGAGGGGAGCTGTTTTTT | CASSPMQLTGNRGELFF
TRBJ1-1 | TRBD1 | - | TRBV9 | TGTGCCAGCAGCCCGACAGGGAATTTAATGAACACTGAAGCTTTCTTT | CASSPTGNLMNTEAFF
TRBJ1-2 | - | - | TRBV19 | TGTGCCAGTAGTATCCGGGACACTAACTATGGCTACACCTTC | CASSIRDTNYGYTF
TRBJ1-2 | - | - | TRBV5-8 | TGTGCCAGCAGCTACTCCGGGGAAGAGAGCTATGGCTACACCTTC | CASSYSGEESYGYTF
TRBJ1-3 | - | - | TRBV3-1/TRBV3-2 | TGTGCCAGCAGCCAGGATAGCGGTAACACCATATATTTT | CASSQDSGNTIYF
TRBJ1-2 | TRBD1 | few | TRBV7-2 | TGTGCCAGCAGCCGACAGGGTGGCTATGGCTACACCTTC | CASSRQGGYGYTF
TRBJ1-1 | - | - | TRBV7-3 | TGTGCCAGCAGCTCCACAGGGATGAACACTGAAGCTTTCTTT | CASSSTGMNTEAFF
TRBJ1-5 | - | - | TRBV2 | TGTGCCAGCAGGGGGCAGGTAGGCAATCAGCCCCAGCATTTT | CASRGQVGNQPQHF
TRBJ2-2 | TRBD1 | once | TRBV5-1 | TGCGCCAGCACCCAGACAGGGAACCCCGGGGAGCTGTTTTTT | CASTQTGNPGELFF
TRBJ2-3 | - | - | TRBV4-2 | TGTGCCAGCAGCCAAGGGACAGGGAGGGACACAGATACGCAGTATTTT | CASSQGTGRDTDTQYF
TRBJ2-3 | TRBD1 | - | TRBV5-1 | TGCGCCAGCGGTCGACAGGGGGCAGGAGATACGCAGTATTTT | CASGRQGAGDTQYF
TRBJ1-2 | TRBD1 | once | TRBV28 | TGTGCCAGCAGTTCCTCCGGGACAGTTAGCTATGGCTACACCTTC | CASSSSGTVSYGYTF
TRBJ2-7 | TRBD1 | - | TRBV30 | TGTGCCTGGAGAGGGGGACAGGCGACCAGGAGCTCCTACGAGCAGTACTTC | CAWRGGQATRSSYEQYF
TRBJ2-1 | - | few | TRBV9 | TGTGCCAGCAGCGTCCAACCTTCGGGAGACGGATACAATGAGCAGTTCTTC | CASSVQPSGDGYNEQFF
TRBJ1-1 | - | - | TRBV7-9 | TGTGCCAGCAGCCCCCAGTACACTGAAGCTTTCTTT | CASSPQYTEAFF
TRBJ1-4 | - | - | TRBV7-9 | TGTGCCAGCAGCTTTGGGGACACGCTAATTGAAAAACTGTTTTTT | CASSFGDTLIEKLFF
TRBJ2-3 | TRBD1 | - | TRBV6-5 | TGTGCCAGCAGTACCCAAGGACAGGGGCGTCAGTATTTT | CASSTQGQGRQYF
TRBJ1-4 | - | - | TRBV4-1 | TGCGCCAGCAGCCCCCAGGGTAATGCTAATGAAAAACTGTTTTTT | CASSPQGNANEKLFF
TRBJ1-1 | - | - | TRBV7-2 | TGTGCCAGCAGCTCCCTGGGGGGGCGGAACACTGAAGCTTTCTTT | CASSSLGGRNTEAFF
TRBJ2-1 | TRBD2 | - | TRBV6-5 | TGTGCCAGCAGTCCACGACTAGCGGGAGGGAATGAGCAGTTCTTC | CASSPRLAGGNEQFF
TRBJ2-5 | TRBD2 | once | TRBV7-2 | TGTGCCAGCAGCTTAGGTCGGCGGGGGACCCAAGAGACCCAGTACTTC | CASSLGRRGTQETQYF
TRBJ2-3 | TRBD2 | - | TRBV11-3 | TGTGCCAGCAGCTTAGTAGGGGGACTAGCGCAAACAGATACGCAGTATTTT | CASSLVGGLAQTDTQYF
TRBJ2-7 | TRBD2 | - | TRBV7-9 | TGTGCCAGCAGCTTGGGTAGCGGGAGCTACGAGCAGTACTTC | CASSLGSGSYEQYF
TRBJ1-2 | TRBD1 | few | TRBV3-1/TRBV3-2 | TGTGCCAGCAGCCCCGGTGGTGATCCGGACAGGGCCTATGGCTACACCTTC | CASSPGGDPDRAYGYTF
TRBJ2-7 | TRBD1 | - | TRBV30 | TGTGCCTGGACCCGGGACAGCGAAACCTACGAGCAGTACTTC | CAWTRDSETYEQYF
TRBJ1-1 | - | - | TRBV2 | TGTGCCAGCATTGCAGGTTTGGACACTGAAGCTTTCTTT | CASIAGLDTEAFF
TRBJ2-3 | - | - | TRBV4-1 | TGCGCCAGCAGACACCCCCGGGACTCAGCGAGCACAGATACGCAGTATTTT | CASRHPRDSASTDTQYF
TRBJ1-2 | TRBD1 | few | TRBV4-1 | TGCGCCAGCAGCCAATTGACAGGGGGGAAAGACTATGGCTACACCTTC | CASSQLTGGKDYGYTF
TRBJ2-7 | TRBD1 | - | TRBV19 | TGTGCCAGTAGTATTTCCGGGGACAGTTACGAGCAGTACTTC | CASSISGDSYEQYF
TRBJ2-5 | TRBD1 | - | TRBV10-3 | TGTGCCATCAGGGCAGGGACAGGGGTTGAGACCCAGTACTTC | CAIRAGTGVETQYF
TRBJ1-1 | - | once | TRBV4-1 | TGCGCCAGCAGCCAAGGTGCGGCCTCGAACACTGAAGCTTTCTTT | CASSQGAASNTEAFF
TRBJ1-2 | - | - | TRBV4-3 | TGCGCCAGCAGCCACACAGGGAACTATGGCTACACCTTC | CASSHTGNYGYTF
TRBJ2-1 | - | few | TRBV4-1 | TGCGCCAGCAGCCAGGGCAGTCAAGCATCCTACAATGAGCAGTTCTTC | CASSQGSQASYNEQFF
TRBJ2-1 | TRBD2 | - | TRBV30 | TGTGCCTGGAGTGTATTAGCGGGGTCCTACAATGAGCAGTTCTTC | CAWSVLAGSYNEQFF
TRBJ1-5 | - | - | TRBV28 | TGTGCCAGCAGTTTTTACCGCGATCAGCCCCAGCATTTT | CASSFYRDQPQHF
TRBJ2-1 | TRBD2 | once | TRBV7-2 | TGTGCCAGCAGTCCTACTAGCGGAAGAGGCTCCTACAATGAGCAGTTCTTC | CASSPTSGRGSYNEQFF
TRBJ2-2 | TRBD1 | - | TRBV15 | TGTGCCACCAGCAGAGCCCGGGACAGGGGTTGGGACACCGGGGAGCTGTTTTTT | CATSRARDRGWDTGELFF
TRBJ1-1 | - | - | TRBV29-1 | TGCAGCGCCCACATATCGAACACTGAAGCTTTCTTT | CSAHISNTEAFF
TRBJ1-4 | - | - | TRBV11-1 | TGTGCCAGCAGCTTAGCGCCCCGGGATGAAAAACTGTTTTTT | CASSLAPRDEKLFF
TRBJ2-5 | - | - | TRBV18 | TGTGCCAGCTCACCAAATAGGGACTTCCAAGAGACCCAGTACTTC | CASSPNRDFQETQYF
TRBJ1-5 | - | - | TRBV30 | TGTGCCTGGAGCCAAGGGACTCCGAGGGATCAGCCCCAGCATTTT | CAWSQGTPRDQPQHF
TRBJ1-4 | - | - | TRBV7-9 | TGTGCCAGCAGCTTAGCTGGGGGGAGCTCATCTAAAAAACTGTTTTTT | CASSLAGGSSSKKLFF
TRBJ2-1 | - | - | TRBV27 | TGTGCCAGCAGTTTCGCCCGACTAGTCGATGAGCAGTTCTTC | CASSFARLVDEQFF
TRBJ1-5 | - | - | TRBV6-5 | TGTGCCAGCAGGCCCGGACTGGCTTTAGGTCAGCCCCAGCATTTT | CASRPGLALGQPQHF
TRBJ1-6 | TRBD1 | - | TRBV19 | TGTGCCAGTAGTCTCCGGGACAGGGATAATTCACCCCTCCACTTT | CASSLRDRDNSPLHF
TRBJ2-7 | TRBD2 | - | TRBV9 | TGTGCCAGCAGCCCCGGGGGGACTTCATTCTACGAGCAGTACTTC | CASSPGGTSFYEQYF